This T cell receptor (beta chain) was sequenced during a study of blood T cell repertoires in COVID-19. Original methodology: Estimation of nucleated cell counts relied on the amplification of reference gene primers. Sequenced by immunoSEQ multiplex PCR; TCRdb stores in-frame clones only, minus some. The V and J calls and clone size come from that table; D and trimming were worked out from the DNA. Of roughly 73,000 clones listed, roughly 90% are singletons. The V and J ends lost 3 bases and 2 bases respectively, with 17 bases between them. The CDR3 extends over 16 amino acids. Looked up from germline, CDR1 is SGHRS and CDR2 is YFSETQ.

The sequenced sample was peripheral blood. This chain joins TRBV5-1 and TRBJ2-5, with D possibly TRBD1 on 5 matching bases. The sequence came from a man aged 50 to 59 with acute or convalescent COVID-19. The CDR3 sequence: CASSSRQRTIQETQYF. The CDR3 DNA follows: TGCGCCAGCAGCTCCCGACAGCGAACAATACAAGAGACCCAGTACTTC. The full variable domain, in which reference TRBV5-1 and TRBJ2-5 provide the parts outside the CDR3, is KAGVTQTPRYLIKTRGQQVTLSCSPISGHRSVSWYQQTPGQGLQFLFEYFSETQRNKGNFPGRFSGRQFSNSRSEMNVSTLELGDSALYLCASSSRQRTIQETQYFGPGTRLLVL.